This paragraph covers one TCR beta chain sequence. Germline CDR1 reads MNHEY; CDR2 reads SMNVEV (reference sequence). The CDR3 is made up of 16 amino acids. The V gene end was trimmed by 5 bases and the J gene end by 4 bases; junction bases not matched to a gene: 9. This sample is drawn from a study of blood T cell repertoires in COVID-19. Assay: immunoSEQ multiplex PCR; the TCRdb copy retains only in-frame clones and omits some. The sample has roughly 380,000 clones, about 91% seen once. The sample taken for sequencing was peripheral blood. The clonotype comes from a woman aged 40-49 years with COVID-19, enrolled during active disease. This chain connects TRBV27 to TRBJ2-7; TRBD2 agrees at 12 bases. CDR3 region: CASSPARTSGKYEQYF. CDR3 sequence (DNA): TGTGCCAGCAGTCCTGCCCGGACTAGCGGGAAGTACGAGCAGTACTTC.